These T cell receptor beta chains were read from a single sample in a study of somatic mutations in cytotoxic T cells in rheumatoid arthritis. The repertoire was sequenced with immunoSEQ multiplex PCR; TCRdb's copy has only in-frame clones and lacks some. The sample lists 15,000 or so clones, nearly 80% occurring once. The sample consisted of CD8+ T cells sorted from blood. The receptors originated from an adult with rheumatoid arthritis. CDR3s include the opening cysteine and the closing phenylalanine or tryptophan. A D gene is named only where the DNA matches it firmly. Size is omitted from some rows. Given values are once, few, many or a class for expanded clones.

clone size	V gene	D gene	J gene	CDR3 length	CDR3 DNA	CDR3 protein
NA	TRBV11-3	TRBD1	TRBJ1-4	15	TGTGCCAGCAGCCTCCGGGACAGGGAAGAGGAAAAACTGTTTTTT	CASSLRDREEEKLFF
NA	TRBV27	TRBD1	TRBJ1-5	13	TGTGCCAGCAGCCTGACAGGGGTGGGACCCCAGCATTTT	CASSLTGVGPQHF
NA	TRBV4-1	NA	TRBJ1-2	13	TGCGCCAGCAGCCACACAACTAACTATGGCTACACCTTC	CASSHTTNYGYTF
NA	TRBV5-1	NA	TRBJ1-2	18	TGCGCCAGCAGCTTATACGGGGACATCCTAGGGGAGAACTATGGCTACACCTTC	CASSLYGDILGENYGYTF
NA	TRBV7-6	NA	TRBJ2-5	13	TGTGCCAGCAGCCACGGGCGTCAAGAGACCCAGTACTTC	CASSHGRQETQYF
NA	TRBV27	NA	TRBJ1-6	13	TGTGCCAGCAGTTTATCTCCCCAACCACCCCTCCACTTT	CASSLSPQPPLHF
few	TRBV5-4	NA	TRBJ1-6	12	TGTGCCAGCAGTTTGGACTCCTCACCCCTCCACTTT	CASSLDSSPLHF
few	TRBV7-9	NA	TRBJ1-1	15	TGTGCCAGCAGCTTAGAAGATACTATGAACACTGAAGCTTTCTTT	CASSLEDTMNTEAFF
NA	TRBV9	NA	TRBJ2-6	22	TGTGCCAGCAGCGCACCCAACGGGGACACACAGATCCCAATCGGGGGGGCCAACGTCCTGACTTTC	CASSAPNGDTQIPIGGANVLTF
NA	TRBV7-9	NA	TRBJ2-4	16	TGTGCCAGCAGCCCAGGTCGGGTGATACTCAAAAACATTCAGTACTTC	CASSPGRVILKNIQYF
NA	TRBV9	NA	TRBJ1-3	18	TGTGCCAGCAGCGTAGGGGTCGGTCAGGGGCACGCTGGAAACACCATATATTTT	CASSVGVGQGHAGNTIYF
NA	TRBV5-5	TRBD1	TRBJ1-2	15	TGTGCCAGCAGCTCCCGGGACAGGGGGCTGGATGGCTACACCTTC	CASSSRDRGLDGYTF
NA	TRBV2	TRBD1	TRBJ1-1	13	TGTGCCAGCAGTGGACAGGGTCCCGCTGAAGCTTTCTTT	CASSGQGPAEAFF
NA	TRBV13	NA	TRBJ2-5	13	TGTGCCAGCAGCTTAGGGGGGCTTGGGACCCAGTACTTC	CASSLGGLGTQYF
NA	TRBV28	NA	TRBJ2-5	14	TGTGCCAGCAGCCTAACCAGGGAAGAGGAGACCCAGTACTTC	CASSLTREEETQYF
NA	TRBV4-1	NA	TRBJ1-3	15	TGCGCCAGCGGGGCGGCGGTTAGGCCTGGAAACACCATATATTTT	CASGAAVRPGNTIYF
NA	TRBV19	NA	TRBJ1-2	13	TGTGCCAGTAGTATGTATGCTGAGTATGGCTACACCTTC	CASSMYAEYGYTF
NA	TRBV9	NA	TRBJ1-6	14	TGTGCCAGCAGCGTAGGACAGCCTAATTCACCCCTCCACTTT	CASSVGQPNSPLHF
NA	TRBV27	NA	TRBJ1-5	15	TGTGCCAGCAGGCCCGGGGTGTTTAGCAATCAGCCCCAGCATTTT	CASRPGVFSNQPQHF
NA	TRBV6-5	NA	TRBJ2-5	12	TGTGCCAGCAGTTACTGGGGAGAGACCCAGTACTTC	CASSYWGETQYF
NA	TRBV27	NA	TRBJ2-7	11	TGTGCCAGCAATCAGGGGTACGAGCAGTACTTC	CASNQGYEQYF
NA	TRBV6-6	NA	TRBJ1-4	16	TGTGCCAGCAGCCTCCCCGAGGCAGAAGCAAATGAAAAACTGTTTTTT	CASSLPEAEANEKLFF
NA	TRBV27	NA	TRBJ1-6	14	TGTGCCAGCAGCTTACAGAGTTATAATTCACCCCTCCACTTT	CASSLQSYNSPLHF
NA	TRBV6-1	NA	TRBJ2-5	15	TGTGCCAGCAGTGAAGAAGGGACATCGGGAGAGACCCAGTACTTC	CASSEEGTSGETQYF
NA	TRBV4-2	TRBD1	TRBJ1-6	16	TGTGCCAGCAGCCAAGAGGGACAGGGGGGGAATTCACCCCTCCACTTT	CASSQEGQGGNSPLHF
NA	TRBV29-1	NA	TRBJ1-2	14	TGCAGCGTTGAAGGCGGGGCGCTAAACTATGGCTACACCTTC	CSVEGGALNYGYTF
NA	TRBV5-6	TRBD1	TRBJ1-5	15	TGTGCCAGCAGCTCCCGGGACAGGGGCAATCAGCCCCAGCATTTT	CASSSRDRGNQPQHF
NA	TRBV27	NA	TRBJ2-1	14	TGTGCCAGCAGTTCATCTTTGGACGGCTATGAGCAGTTCTTC	CASSSSLDGYEQFF
NA	TRBV29-1	NA	TRBJ2-7	12	TGCAGCGTTGATTCCCCTACCTACGAGCAGTACTTC	CSVDSPTYEQYF
NA	TRBV9	NA	TRBJ2-5	15	TGTGCCAGCGGAGGAACCGGAGGTCGGCGGGAGACCCAGTACTTC	CASGGTGGRRETQYF
NA	TRBV18	NA	TRBJ2-1	15	TGTGCCAGCTCCTCACCGAGAAATGGGTCTGGTGAGCAGTTCTTC	CASSSPRNGSGEQFF
NA	TRBV5-6	TRBD2	TRBJ2-3	15	TGTGCCAGCAGCTTGTTAGCGGGGGTGACAGATACGCAGTATTTT	CASSLLAGVTDTQYF
NA	TRBV29-1	NA	TRBJ1-2	17	TGCAGCGTTGAAGAGGAGACGGCGATGGTGGGAACGGGGGGCTACACCTTC	CSVEEETAMVGTGGYTF
once	TRBV7-9	TRBD1	TRBJ1-1	17	TGTGCCAGCAGCCAGAGTGACAGGGGGGTTAGGAACACTGAAGCTTTCTTT	CASSQSDRGVRNTEAFF
few	TRBV5-1	NA	TRBJ2-2	14	TGCGCCAGCAGCTTGGACAGCGGTAGCGGGGAGCTGTTTTTT	CASSLDSGSGELFF
NA	TRBV7-2	NA	TRBJ1-3	14	TGTGCCAGCAGCCCTCCGGGACCTGGAAACACCATATATTTT	CASSPPGPGNTIYF
NA	TRBV2	TRBD1	TRBJ1-4	13	TGTGCCAGCAGAGGGACAGGGGGTGAAAAACTGTTTTTT	CASRGTGGEKLFF
NA	TRBV6-6	TRBD1	TRBJ2-5	16	TGTGCCAGCAGTCCCCGGACAGGGGGCCGGCAAGAGACCCAGTACTTC	CASSPRTGGRQETQYF
NA	TRBV11-3	NA	TRBJ1-1	16	TGTGCCAGCAGCCCTGGACGGTCTATCATGAACACTGAAGCTTTCTTT	CASSPGRSIMNTEAFF
NA	TRBV28	NA	TRBJ1-2	15	TGTGCCAGCAGTCCGGCCGGGACTGACTTAGGAGGCTACACCTTC	CASSPAGTDLGGYTF
NA	TRBV4-1	NA	TRBJ1-4	16	TGCGCCAGCAGCCTAAAAGTGTCCGGGTGGCATGAAAAACTGTTTTTT	CASSLKVSGWHEKLFF
NA	TRBV2	TRBD1	TRBJ2-3	15	TGTGCCAGCAGTGACAGGGGGCTAGTAACAGATACGCAGTATTTT	CASSDRGLVTDTQYF
NA	TRBV19	NA	TRBJ2-2	16	TGTGCCAGTAGTATAGGAGTAGGGTGGAACACCGGGGAGCTGTTTTTT	CASSIGVGWNTGELFF
NA	TRBV2	TRBD2	TRBJ2-2	17	TGTGCCAGCAGCGGTCAGCGGGGGACCACGAACACCGGGGAGCTGTTTTTT	CASSGQRGTTNTGELFF
NA	TRBV7-9	TRBD2	TRBJ2-7	15	TGTGCCAGCTCCCAACTAGCGGGGGGGACCTACGAGCAGTACTTC	CASSQLAGGTYEQYF
NA	TRBV15	TRBD1	TRBJ2-3	16	TGTGCCACCAGCAGGGCCGGGACAGGGAAGCCAGATACGCAGTATTTT	CATSRAGTGKPDTQYF
NA	TRBV5-4	NA	TRBJ2-4	15	TGTGCCAGCAGCCCCGTAGGAGGGGCCAAAAACATTCAGTACTTC	CASSPVGGAKNIQYF
NA	TRBV7-9	NA	TRBJ1-5	18	TGTGCCAGCAGCTTAGCGGGGGGGGGCGAGATGAGCAATCAGCCCCAGCATTTT	CASSLAGGGEMSNQPQHF
NA	TRBV15	NA	TRBJ2-7	14	TGTGCCACCAGCAGAGCTGCAGGGGCCTACGAGCAGTACTTC	CATSRAAGAYEQYF
few	TRBV6-5	NA	TRBJ1-1	11	TGTGCCAGCAGCGCTAACACTGAAGCTTTCTTT	CASSANTEAFF
NA	TRBV13	TRBD1	TRBJ2-7	15	TGTGCCAGCAGCTTAGGTCGGGGACAGGGGTACGAGCAGTACTTC	CASSLGRGQGYEQYF